One and the same sample provided the 14 T cell receptor beta chains below, sequenced in a study of T-cell reconstitution after alpha-beta-depleted transplantation in children. Preparing the TCRbeta library involved the use of unique molecular identifiers. MiXCR was run by TCRdb on the PCR reads, yielding one entry per CDR3 protein. The data show about 900,000 distinct CDR3 sequences, with about 29% seen just once and roughly 27% held by the top ten. The source material was PBMCs, mostly from graft donor cells, sampled 360 days after TCRalphabeta/CD19-depleted stem cell transplant. These TCRs come from a boy less than two years old who had a stem cell transplant for SCID, so the T cells may come from the graft donor.

The chain employs TRBV4-1 and TRBJ2-7, with 7 bases matching TRBD1. J gave up 2 bases and V 2 bases, and 3 bases lay outside the gene matches. Germline values: CDR1 MGHRA, CDR2 YSYEKL. The CDR3 sequence is 14 residues long. CDR3 sequence (DNA): TGCGCCAGCAGCCAAAGGACAGGCGCCTACGAGCAGTACTTC. Its translation is CASSQRTGAYEQYF.

This clonotype appeared a few times. The CDR3: CASSLAAPDTQYF. The CDR3 DNA is TGTGCCAGCAGCTTGGCCGCCCCAGATACGCAGTATTTT. V is TRBV5-5 and J is TRBJ2-3; D not resolved. There are 13 residues in the CDR3. Looked up from germline, CDR1 is SGHKS and CDR2 is YYEKEE (reference sequence). Trimming took 0 bases from V and 4 from J, leaving 6 bases between them. The whole variable domain, filled in from reference TRBV5-5 and TRBJ2-3, reads DAGVTQSPTHLIKTRGQQVTLRCSPISGHKSVSWYQQVLGQGPQFIFQYYEKEERGRGNFPDRFSARQFPNYSSELNVNALLLGDSALYLCASSLAAPDTQYFGPGTRLTVL.

The J gene is TRBJ2-2, the V gene TRBV6-1; 9 bases fit TRBD1. The junction had 8 bases not matched to a gene; V was cut back by 6 bases and J by 9 bases. The length of the CDR3 is 14 residues. The germline gives CDR1 MNHNS, CDR2 SASEGT. As DNA, the CDR3 is TGTGCCAGCAGAAACACAGGGGGCTGGAGGGAGCTGTTTTTT. It translates to CASRNTGGWRELFF.

The CDR3 protein is CASSYSDTGDSPLHF. The DNA for the CDR3 is TGTGCCAGCAGTTACTCGGACACCGGCGACTCACCCCTCCACTTT. This chain uses TRBV6-5 with TRBJ1-6; tentatively, D is TRBD1 (5 bases). The CDR3 has 15 residues. V dropped 0 bases and J dropped 10 bases, with 13 bases sitting between them. Germline V gene sequence: CDR1 MNHEY, CDR2 SVGAGI.

This clonotype was observed a few times. This chain uses TRBV12-3 or TRBV12-4 with TRBJ2-2; tentatively, D is TRBD1 or TRBD2 (5 bases each). The length of the CDR3 is 15 residues. V was pared by 7 bases and J by 5 bases, with 17 bases between. This chain's CDR3 is CASTSTGRGTGELFF. CDR3 in DNA: TGTGCCAGCACCTCCACGGGGCGCGGGACCGGGGAGCTGTTTTTT.

This clonotype was seen a handful of times. This chain connects TRBV10-3 to TRBJ2-3; D possibly corresponds to TRBD2 (8 bases). V was cut by 6 bases and J by 2 bases, with 21 bases left in between. This CDR3 region has 17 residues. Germline-derived CDR1 and CDR2 are ENHRY and SYGVKD. The CDR3 DNA reads as TGTGCCATCAGGCCCGGGGGGGCAGGGGGATCCACAGATACGCAGTATTTT. Its protein is CAIRPGGAGGSTDTQYF.

A few counts support this clonotype. V gene TRBV7-2 combines with J gene TRBJ1-5, with 9 bases lining up with TRBD1. CDR1 SGHTA and CDR2 FQGNSA come from the germline V gene. V lost 5 bases to trimming and J lost 11 bases; unmatched junction nucleotides: 16. This CDR3 spans 16 amino acids. The CDR3 DNA follows: TGTGCCAGCAGCCCCGCCAGGACAGGGGCTTTGAGGACCCAGCATTTT. Its protein is CASSPARTGALRTQHF.

V gene TRBV20-1 combines with J gene TRBJ1-4; D may be TRBD1 (5 bases). V dropped 6 bases and J dropped 8 bases, with 13 bases sitting between them. CDR3 length: 12 residues. In germline, CDR1 is DFQATT, CDR2 SNEGSKA (reference sequence). CDR3 sequence reads: CSAPGPREKLFF. The CDR3 DNA follows: TGCAGTGCGCCGGGACCGAGAGAAAAACTGTTTTTT.

This rearrangement joins TRBV6-2 or TRBV6-3 to TRBJ1-1, with D hard to call. V lost 6 bases to trimming and J lost 3 bases, with 8 bases between them. The CDR3 is 12 residues long. CDR1 is MNHEY and CDR2 is SVGEGT in the germline V gene. CDR3 amino acids: CASSYGHTEAFF. DNA of the CDR3: TGTGCCAGCAGCTACGGACACACTGAAGCTTTCTTT.

This clonotype has only a few counts. The chain employs TRBV29-1 and TRBJ1-4; TRBD1 agrees at 8 bases. The V segment lost 6 bases and the J segment 7 bases; nucleotides outside the gene matches: 10. From germline, CDR1 is SQVTM and CDR2 ANQGSEA. The CDR3 contains 14 residues. CDR3 protein: CSVTTGTGSEKLFF. The CDR3 coding sequence is TGCAGCGTGACAACCGGGACAGGTAGTGAAAAACTGTTTTTT.

This clonotype has more than one count but fewer than ten. The chain couples TRBV4-3 to TRBJ2-4; the D gene could be TRBD1 or TRBD2 (5 bases each). The CDR3 covers 18 residues. Germline CDR1 reads LGHNA; CDR2 reads YSLEER. Trimming left V 4 bases short and J 6 bases short, with 25 bases between. CDR3 DNA: TGCGCCAGCAGCCCAAGCGTGCACCGCTGGACAAGCGGAAACATTCAGTACTTC. This sequence encodes CASSPSVHRWTSGNIQYF.

The V call is TRBV27, the J call TRBJ2-3; D might be TRBD1 (5 bases). Germline CDR1 reads MNHEY; CDR2 reads SMNVEV (reference sequence). The CDR3 loop spans 16 amino acids. Trimming removed 4 bases at V and 4 bases at J, with 18 bases between. CDR3 residues: CASSSYLQGAADTQYF. As DNA, the CDR3 is TGTGCCAGCAGTTCTTACTTGCAGGGTGCGGCAGATACGCAGTATTTT.

This clonotype came up a few times. The V call is TRBV10-3, the J call TRBJ1-5; D might be TRBD1 (5 bases). V was cut by 4 bases and J by 7 bases, with 14 bases left in between. This CDR3 region has 14 residues. Germline loops: CDR1 ENHRY, CDR2 SYGVKD. The CDR3 reads CAISAGGVGQPQHF. CDR3 nucleotides: TGTGCCATCAGTGCTGGGGGAGTTGGGCAGCCCCAGCATTTT.

The chain employs TRBV6-4 and TRBJ2-1, with 10 bases that match TRBD1. CDR1 and CDR2 (germline): MRHNA, SNTAGT. After removal of 5 bases from V and 8 bases from J, the junction contained 3 bases not matched to a gene. The CDR3 has 13 amino acids. CDR3 residues: CASSTDRGYEQFF. For the CDR3, the DNA is TGTGCCAGCAGTACGGACAGGGGGTATGAGCAGTTCTTC.